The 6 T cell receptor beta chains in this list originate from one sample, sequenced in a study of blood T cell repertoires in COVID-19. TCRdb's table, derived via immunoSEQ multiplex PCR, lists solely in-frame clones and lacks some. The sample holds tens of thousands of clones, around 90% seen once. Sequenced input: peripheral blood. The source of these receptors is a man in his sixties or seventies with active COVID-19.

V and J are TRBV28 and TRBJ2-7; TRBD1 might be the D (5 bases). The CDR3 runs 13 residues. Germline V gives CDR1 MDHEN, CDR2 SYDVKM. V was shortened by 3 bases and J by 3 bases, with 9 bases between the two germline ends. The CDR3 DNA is TGTGCCAGCAGTTTGGCGCAGGGCTACGAGCAGTACTTC. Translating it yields CASSLAQGYEQYF.

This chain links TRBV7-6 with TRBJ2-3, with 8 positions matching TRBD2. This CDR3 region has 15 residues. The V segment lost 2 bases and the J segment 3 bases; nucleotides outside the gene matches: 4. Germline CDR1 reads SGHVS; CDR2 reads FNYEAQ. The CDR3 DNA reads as TGTGCCAGCAGCTTAATGGCGGGGGGAACAGATACGCAGTATTTT. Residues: CASSLMAGGTDTQYF.

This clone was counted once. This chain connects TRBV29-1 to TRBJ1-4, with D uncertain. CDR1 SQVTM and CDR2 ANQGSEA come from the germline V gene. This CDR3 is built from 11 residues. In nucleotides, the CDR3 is TGCAGTGCTGGGGAGGATGAAAAACTGTTTTTT. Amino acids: CSAGEDEKLFF.

The CDR3 sequence is CASSQGLQTVSSYNSPLHF. Here the CDR3 DNA reads TGTGCCAGCAGCCAAGGACTTCAGACAGTGAGCTCCTATAATTCACCCCTCCACTTT. J is TRBJ1-6 and V is TRBV3-1 (or the pseudogene TRBV3-2); the D gene is possibly TRBD1 (5 bases). Germline CDR1 and CDR2: LGHDT and YNNKEL (reference sequence). The CDR3 runs to 19 residues. V lost 1 base and J 0 bases, leaving 16 bases between the germline ends.

CDR3 in DNA: TGTGCCAGCAGTTTTGGACAGCTGAATCAGCCCCAGCATTTT. Its protein is CASSFGQLNQPQHF. The genes are TRBV28 and TRBJ1-5, with D possibly TRBD1 on 6 matching bases. Per germline, CDR1 MDHEN and CDR2 SYDVKM. V was pared by 3 bases and J by 4 bases, with 10 bases between. The CDR3 covers 14 residues.

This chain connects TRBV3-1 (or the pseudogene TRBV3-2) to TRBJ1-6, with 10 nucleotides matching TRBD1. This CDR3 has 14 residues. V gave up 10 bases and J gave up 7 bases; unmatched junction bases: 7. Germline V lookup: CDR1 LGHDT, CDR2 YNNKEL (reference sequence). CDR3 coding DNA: TGTGCCACTAGACAGGGGGCTAGGAATTCACCCCTCCACTTT. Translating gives CATRQGARNSPLHF.